The clone carrying this T cell receptor (beta chain) occurred a few times. Its antigen is unknown. Next came a second PCR, run for 7 to 11 cycles, which used a sample-barcoded 5' primer along with a J-beta primer mix. TCRdb reprocessed the 5' RACE reads with MiXCR, giving one entry per CDR3 protein. The data show some 800,000 distinct CDR3 sequences, under 55% seen once. The CDR3 length is 14 residues. Germline V gene lookup returns CDR1 LGHDT and CDR2 YNNKEL (reference sequence). V lost 2 bases, J lost 8 bases, and 6 bases stayed unmatched. The sample comes from a study of blood T cells in healthy people across ages. Study-wide results and caveats: It was the long-lived donors that had more naive CD4+ cells and higher diversity than aged donors.

The specimen sequenced was blood. The receptor comes from a man between 60 and 70 years old in good health. The chain employs TRBV3-1 and TRBJ1-2, with 9 nucleotides matching TRBD1. The chain's CDR3 is CASSQSTGGRGYTF. The CDR3 nucleotides are TGTGCCAGCAGCCAATCGACAGGGGGACGCGGCTACACCTTC.